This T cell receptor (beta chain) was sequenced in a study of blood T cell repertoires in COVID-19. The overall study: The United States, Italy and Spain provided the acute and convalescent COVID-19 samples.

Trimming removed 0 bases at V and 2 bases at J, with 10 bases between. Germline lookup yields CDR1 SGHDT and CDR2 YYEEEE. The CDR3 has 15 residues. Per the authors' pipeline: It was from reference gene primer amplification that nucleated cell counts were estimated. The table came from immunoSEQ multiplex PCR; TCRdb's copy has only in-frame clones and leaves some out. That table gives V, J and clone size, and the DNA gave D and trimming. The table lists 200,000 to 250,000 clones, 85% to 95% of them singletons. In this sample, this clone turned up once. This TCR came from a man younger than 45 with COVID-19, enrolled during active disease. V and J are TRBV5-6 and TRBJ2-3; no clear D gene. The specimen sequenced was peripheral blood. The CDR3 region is CASSLGAPSTDTQYF. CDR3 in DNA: TGTGCCAGCAGCTTGGGGGCCCCATCCACAGATACGCAGTATTTT.